Here is one T cell receptor (beta chain) with its context. CDR3 size: 12 residues. V lost 3 bases and J lost 12, with 12 bases in between. Germline loops: CDR1 MNHNS, CDR2 SASEGT. These data originate in a study of blood T cell repertoires in COVID-19. Measured with immunoSEQ multiplex PCR; TCRdb has only the in-frame clones, and not every one. Of 250,000 or so clones in the sample, roughly 80% are singletons; the top ten hold roughly 10%. Input material: peripheral blood. The sequence was collected from a man at least 80 years old with acute or convalescent COVID-19. The V and J genes are TRBV6-1 and TRBJ2-1, with a tentative D call TRBD2 (5 bases). CDR3 sequence reads: CASSEGGRGQFF. For the CDR3, the DNA is TGTGCCAGCAGTGAGGGTGGGAGAGGGCAGTTCTTC.